The next 8 T cell receptor beta chains were all read from a single sample in a study of T-cell reconstitution after alpha-beta-depleted transplantation in children. TCRbeta library preparation incorporated unique molecular identifiers. TCRdb itself ran the PCR reads through MiXCR, one entry per CDR3 protein. Of roughly 4,000 distinct CDR3 sequences in the sample, 9.5% to 15% are singletons; the top ten hold under 30%. The source was PBMCs, mostly from graft donor cells, collected 60 days after TCRalphabeta/CD19-depleted stem cell transplant. Receptors originate from a male patient aged 2 to 10 who had a stem cell transplant for acute lymphoblastic leukemia, so the T cells may come from the graft donor.

This clonotype showed up many times. The chain carries TRBV6-1 and TRBJ2-2; TRBD1 is a possible D gene (6 bases). The CDR3 is made up of 13 amino acids. CDR1 and CDR2 (germline): MNHNS, SASEGT. V lost 8 bases to trimming and J lost 2 bases, with 9 bases between them. The CDR3 nucleotides are TGTGCCAGCCGGGACACCAACACCGGGGAGCTGTTTTTT. Protein sequence: CASRDTNTGELFF.

The table lists this clonotype with many counts. V and J are TRBV20-1 and TRBJ2-1; the match to TRBD2 covers 14 bases. CDR1 is DFQATT and CDR2 is SNEGSKA in the germline V gene (reference sequence). V lost 1 base to trimming and J lost 7 bases; unmatched junction nucleotides: 0. This CDR3 is built from 14 residues. As DNA, the CDR3 is TGCAGTGCTAGAGGGACTAGCGGGGGGAATGAGCAGTTCTTC. Translated: CSARGTSGGNEQFF.

This clonotype appeared many times. The CDR3, as DNA: TGTGCCAGCAGCGTCGGACTAGCGGGGAGTCAAGAGACCCAGTACTTC. Translation gives CASSVGLAGSQETQYF. The rearrangement uses TRBV9 and TRBJ2-5, with 12 bases that match TRBD2. Looked up from germline, CDR1 is SGDLS and CDR2 is YYNGEE. This CDR3 region has 16 residues. Trimming took 2 bases from V and 2 from J; bases not matched to a gene: 4.

This clonotype has a count of ten or more. The rearrangement uses TRBV4-3 and TRBJ1-3, with a possible D match to TRBD1 (5 bases). Germline V gene lookup returns CDR1 LGHNA and CDR2 YSLEER. The CDR3 runs 17 residues. Trimming removed 0 bases from V and 2 bases from J, with 14 bases in between. CDR3 sequence: CASSQDRGLRAGNTIYF. The CDR3 DNA reads TGCGCCAGCAGCCAAGATCGGGGGTTAAGGGCTGGAAACACCATATATTTT.

Ten or more counts support this clonotype. V is TRBV13 and J is TRBJ2-1; 10 nucleotides agree with TRBD1. The CDR3 has 15 amino acids. The germline CDR1 and CDR2 sequences are PRHDT and FYEKMQ (reference sequence). V shed 5 bases and J 7 bases; nucleotides not matched to a gene: 8. CDR3 sequence: CASSPPGTGVNEQFF. DNA of the CDR3: TGTGCCAGCAGCCCCCCCGGGACAGGGGTAAATGAGCAGTTCTTC.

This clonotype is deemed medium-sized (0.01 to 0.1%). The chain is built from TRBV20-1 and TRBJ1-5; no reliable D call. The length of the CDR3 is 13 residues. Per germline, CDR1 DFQATT and CDR2 SNEGSKA (reference sequence). Trimming cost V 3 bases and J 2 bases, with 8 bases left between them. In nucleotides, the CDR3 is TGCAGTGCTAGTGGACCTGGCAATCAGCCCCAGCATTTT. Residues: CSASGPGNQPQHF.

This clonotype was found many times. The J gene is TRBJ1-6, the V gene TRBV7-9; D gene uncertain. Trimming took off 5 bases at V and 9 bases at J, with 11 bases between the two ends. Germline CDR1 is SEHNR and CDR2 is FQNEAQ (reference sequence). The CDR3 sequence is 13 residues long. CDR3 coding DNA: TGTGCCAGCAGCCCGTATGAAAGTTCACCCCTCCACTTT. Translation gives CASSPYESSPLHF.

This clonotype came up many times. The gene calls are TRBV5-1 and TRBJ1-1; no clear D. The V end lost 0 bases, the J end lost 0 bases, and 6 bases lay between the germline ends. The CDR3 has 14 amino acids. Germline V lookup: CDR1 SGHRS, CDR2 YFSETQ. The CDR3: CASSLGQMNTEAFF. The CDR3 coding sequence is TGCGCCAGCAGCTTGGGTCAGATGAACACTGAAGCTTTCTTT.